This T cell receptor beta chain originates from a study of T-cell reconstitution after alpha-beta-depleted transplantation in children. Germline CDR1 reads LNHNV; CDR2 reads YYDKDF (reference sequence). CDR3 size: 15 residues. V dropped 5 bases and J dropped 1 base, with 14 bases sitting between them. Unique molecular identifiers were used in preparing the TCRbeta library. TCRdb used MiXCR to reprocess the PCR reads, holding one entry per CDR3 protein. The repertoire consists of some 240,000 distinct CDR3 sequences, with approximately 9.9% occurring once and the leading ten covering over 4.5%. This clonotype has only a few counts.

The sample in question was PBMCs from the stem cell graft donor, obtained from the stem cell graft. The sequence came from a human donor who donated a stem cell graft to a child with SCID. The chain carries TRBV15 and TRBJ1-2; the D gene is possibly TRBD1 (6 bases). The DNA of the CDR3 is TGTGCCACCAGCGACATAGGACAGATTAACTATGGCTACACCTTC. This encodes CATSDIGQINYGYTF.